This T cell receptor (beta chain) was sequenced during a study of cytomegalovirus exposure and HLA in healthy donors. General study results and limits: When analyzed later, the rates of TCR association showed variation by HLA locus, with DRB1 the most and HLA-C the fewest.

Regarding this clone: Its antigen remains unknown.

It was healthy bone marrow donors who served as donors. Amplification used 60 Vbeta primers and 13 Jbeta primers. The method was immunoSEQ multiplex PCR; TCRdb's version includes in-frame clones alone and lacks a portion of them. The sample yields about 180,000 clones, 60% to 85% seen once. This TCR was sampled from a man in his late teens or twenties in good health and CMV-seronegative. Input material: PBMCs.

The CDR3 spells CSARFTDTQYF. Here the CDR3 DNA reads TGCAGCGCCCGGTTCACAGATACGCAGTATTTT. J is TRBJ2-3 and V is TRBV29-1; D is uncertain. Trimming pared 7 bases from V and 2 bases from J, leaving 7 bases between. There are 11 residues in the CDR3. CDR1 is SQVTM and CDR2 is ANQGSEA in the germline V gene.